This passage covers 3 T cell receptor beta chains from one sample sequenced in a study of identical twins. Each CDR3 protein gets one entry after TCRdb re-called the 5' RACE reads with MiXCR. This sample has about 280,000 distinct CDR3 sequences, with 8% to 9% found just once. The data were also submitted as part of a second study, on yellow fever vaccine responses in identical twins.

The source material was memory (CD45RO+) T cells sorted from blood. These receptors all come from a woman between 18 and 29 years old in good health.

This clonotype has ten or more counts. The chain recombines TRBV5-1 with TRBJ1-1, with D possibly being TRBD1 (5 bases). Trimming took off 4 bases at V and 0 bases at J, with 10 bases between the two ends. Germline CDR1 is SGHRS and CDR2 is YFSETQ. The CDR3 is made up of 14 amino acids. CDR3 residues: CASSPGGMNTEAFF. The CDR3 DNA sequence: TGCGCCAGCAGCCCGGGGGGGATGAACACTGAAGCTTTCTTT.

This chain links TRBV28 with TRBJ2-7; 11 positions agree with TRBD2. In germline, CDR1 is MDHEN, CDR2 SYDVKM. Unmatched junction bases numbered 3, after V lost 7 bases and J lost 7 bases. The CDR3 runs 12 residues. The CDR3 region is CASTRLAGEQYF. The CDR3 nucleotides read TGTGCCAGCACCAGACTAGCGGGAGAGCAGTACTTC.

This clonotype was seen a few times. The chain combines TRBV6-5 with TRBJ1-1; a weak D match, TRBD1 (5 bases). Per the germline V gene, CDR1 is MNHEY and CDR2 is SVGAGI. The CDR3 loop spans 10 amino acids. The germline V and J ends were trimmed by 10 bases and 8 bases, with 11 bases remaining between them. CDR3 DNA: TGTGCCACCGGGGCAGAAGAAGCTTTCTTT. Translated, it gives CATGAEEAFF.